These T cell receptor beta chains were read from a single sample in a study of blood T cell repertoires in COVID-19. Data came from immunoSEQ multiplex PCR; TCRdb stores just in-frame clones and leaves some out. The table has roughly 140,000 clones, about four fifths seen once. The sample comprised peripheral blood. The receptors were gathered from a man aged 65 to 85 with acute or convalescent COVID-19. Both conserved end residues are part of each CDR3. The D gene is left open where the match is weak. Size tells how often a clone was seen (once, few, many) or the class of an expanded clone, and some rows leave it out.

cdr3_nt cdr3_aa v_call clone_size d_call j_call
TGTGCCAGCAGCCACACATCTTATAGCAATCAGCCCCAGCATTTT CASSHTSYSNQPQHF TRBV5-8 once . TRBJ1-5
TGTGCCAGCAGCCTGCAAGCGGGGGGTGCCAATGAGCAGTTCTTC CASSLQAGGANEQFF TRBV5-4 . TRBD2 TRBJ2-1
TGTGCCAGCAGCTGGACAGGGGGCCGGGACTATGGCTACACCTTC CASSWTGGRDYGYTF TRBV5-4 . TRBD1 TRBJ1-2
TGCGCCAGCAGCCACCCCCGGGGGAACAGCAATAATTCACCCCTCCACTTT CASSHPRGNSNNSPLHF TRBV4-1 once . TRBJ1-6
TGTGCCAGCAGGCTACAGGGGGGTCAGGGCAATCAGCCCCAGCATTTT CASRLQGGQGNQPQHF TRBV21-1 . . TRBJ1-5
TGTGCCAGCAGTTCTATGGGGCCCTCTGGGGCCAACGTCCTGACTTTC CASSSMGPSGANVLTF TRBV6-6 . . TRBJ2-6
TGTGCCAGCAGCACACAGGGTTCGACCCTCTACGAGCAGTACTTC CASSTQGSTLYEQYF TRBV7-9 few . TRBJ2-7
TGTGCCAGCAGCCAAGCACTACGCGGAGCGGGTACGTACAATGAGCAGTTCTTC CASSQALRGAGTYNEQFF TRBV3-1/TRBV3-2 . . TRBJ2-1
TGTGCCTGGTCCTTTCCAGGGGTGAGCAATCAGCCCCAGCATTTT CAWSFPGVSNQPQHF TRBV30 few . TRBJ1-5
TGTGCCAGCAGCCTCATCCTCGGAGGACAAGAGACCCAGTACTTC CASSLILGGQETQYF TRBV7-9 . . TRBJ2-5
TGTGCCAGCAGCCAACCAAGATATCGTCGAGCTAGCGGCCGGGGGGATGAGCAGTTCTTC CASSQPRYRRASGRGDEQFF TRBV4-2 . TRBD2 TRBJ2-1
TGCGCCAGCAGCCCCGGGACAGGGGAAAATGAGCAGTTCTTC CASSPGTGENEQFF TRBV5-1 . TRBD1 TRBJ2-1
TGCGCCAGCAGCGGCTTATTGAACACTGAAGCTTTCTTT CASSGLLNTEAFF TRBV5-1 . . TRBJ1-1
TGTGCCAGCAGGGGGACAGGAATAGCTTTCTTT CASRGTGIAFF TRBV2 . TRBD1 TRBJ1-1
TGTGCCAGCAGCTTAGGAAGGGACAGTCACTATGGCTACACCTTC CASSLGRDSHYGYTF TRBV7-8 . TRBD1 TRBJ1-2
TGTGCCAGCAGCCCACCGGACGGGAACTCTGGGGCCAACGTCCTGACTTTC CASSPPDGNSGANVLTF TRBV5-8 . . TRBJ2-6
TGTGCCAGCAGTGAGGCAGAAAATCAGCCCCAGCATTTT CASSEAENQPQHF TRBV2 once . TRBJ1-5
TGCACCAGCAGCCGCGGCCAGGCTAGCGTACGGCTCCAAGAGACCCAGTACTTC CTSSRGQASVRLQETQYF TRBV1 . . TRBJ2-5
TGTGCCAGCAGCCTAAGGCCTAGCGGGGAGGGTACGCAGTATTTT CASSLRPSGEGTQYF TRBV7-2 . TRBD2 TRBJ2-3
TGTGCCAGTAGTACTATCCCGGGACAGAATAATTCACCCCTCCACTTT CASSTIPGQNNSPLHF TRBV19 . TRBD1 TRBJ1-6
TGTGCCATCAGTGAGTCGGTGGCAACAGAAGCTTTCTTT CAISESVATEAFF TRBV10-3 . . TRBJ1-1
TGCGCCAGCACCACCATGCCAGGGGCTGAGACCCAGTACTTC CASTTMPGAETQYF TRBV5-1 once . TRBJ2-5
TGTGCCAGCAGCTCCATTCGAACATCCCCATATGGCTACACCTTC CASSSIRTSPYGYTF TRBV5-6 . . TRBJ1-2
TGTGCCAGCAGCCCGACAGGGGCGAACACTGAAGCTTTCTTT CASSPTGANTEAFF TRBV6-4 . TRBD1 TRBJ1-1
TGCGCCAGCAACCCGGAGGGAGGGTATGGCTACACCTTC CASNPEGGYGYTF TRBV5-1 . . TRBJ1-2
TGTGCCAGCAGCTTAACGTCCCCTAGCGGGGCAGATACGCAGTATTTT CASSLTSPSGADTQYF TRBV7-3 . TRBD2 TRBJ2-3
TGTGCCATCAGACCAGGACAGGCCACCGAGCAGTACTTC CAIRPGQATEQYF TRBV10-3 . TRBD1 TRBJ2-7
TGTGCCAGCACTCCGGGACAGGTGGCCTACGAGCAGTACTTC CASTPGQVAYEQYF TRBV6-5 . TRBD1 TRBJ2-7
TGTGCCAGCACATTCGCGGGGGGAAAATTCTATGGCTACACCTTC CASTFAGGKFYGYTF TRBV28 . . TRBJ1-2
TGTGCCAGCAGTCGCCTGGGACAAACAATTGAAGCTTTCTTT CASSRLGQTIEAFF TRBV28 . . TRBJ1-1
TGCAGTGCTAGTAGGGGGGAGGGAATTAATTCACCCCTCCACTTT CSASRGEGINSPLHF TRBV20-1 once . TRBJ1-6
TGCGCCACCAGCAGCAGGTTGTTGGACACTGATACGCAGTATTTT CATSSRLLDTDTQYF TRBV5-1 . . TRBJ2-3
TGTGCCAGCATGGGCGGGACCCGGGAGACCCAGTACTTC CASMGGTRETQYF TRBV2 . . TRBJ2-5
TGTGCCAGCAGTGAACCGGTCTCTGGAAACACCATATATTTT CASSEPVSGNTIYF TRBV6-1 . . TRBJ1-3
TGTGCCACTTCAGTTCTCATGAATTCACCCCTCCACTTT CATSVLMNSPLHF TRBV6-5 . . TRBJ1-6
TGCACCAGCAGCCAATCTCGGCGGAGGGAAAGCTCCTATAATTCACCCCTCCACTTT CTSSQSRRRESSYNSPLHF TRBV1 . . TRBJ1-6
TGTGCCATCAGTGAGTACAGGACAGAAGAGCAGTACTTC CAISEYRTEEQYF TRBV10-3 . . TRBJ2-7
TGTGCCAGCAGCGTAGACGGACTCCATCAGCCCCAGCATTTT CASSVDGLHQPQHF TRBV9 once . TRBJ1-5
TGTGCCAGCGGACTCAGGGGGCCGGGGACCGGGGAGCTGTTTTTT CASGLRGPGTGELFF TRBV11-2 . TRBD1 TRBJ2-2
TGTGCCAGCAGTCCGTCGACAGGAACCTCCTACGAGCAGTACTTC CASSPSTGTSYEQYF TRBV28 . . TRBJ2-7
TGTGCCAGTAGTATAGATAGCGGGAGGCGAAACTACGAGCAGTACTTC CASSIDSGRRNYEQYF TRBV19 . TRBD2 TRBJ2-7
TGTGCCAGCACTGCGATGTACAATGAGCAGTTCTTC CASTAMYNEQFF TRBV2 . . TRBJ2-1
TGTGCCAGCTCACCGCAGGGGCATTCGGACGAGCAGTACTTC CASSPQGHSDEQYF TRBV18 once . TRBJ2-7
TGTGCCTGGAGTAAGGGGGCGGATACGCAGTATTTT CAWSKGADTQYF TRBV30 . TRBD1 TRBJ2-3
TGTGCCAGCACTTACAGCAGGGAATTCTCTGGAAACACCATATATTTT CASTYSREFSGNTIYF TRBV7-2 . . TRBJ1-3
TGTGCCAGTAGTATGGAGGCTATAGGGAACACTGAAGCTTTCTTT CASSMEAIGNTEAFF TRBV19 . . TRBJ1-1
TGTGCCAGCAGTGCACAGGGGGCTGGTCAGCCCCAGCATTTT CASSAQGAGQPQHF TRBV6-4 . TRBD1 TRBJ1-5
TGTGCCTGGAGTGCCCTCGGACAGGGTAGTTACGGGGCTTACTACGAGCAGTACTTC CAWSALGQGSYGAYYEQYF TRBV30 . TRBD1 TRBJ2-7
TGCGCCAGCAGCCGAGGGGGGGCGGGTAATATTGAGCAGTTCTTC CASSRGGAGNIEQFF TRBV4-1 . . TRBJ2-1
TGTGCCAGCAGGAGGGGGCAAACTGAAGCTTTCTTT CASRRGQTEAFF TRBV2 . TRBD1 TRBJ1-1
TGCGCCAGCAGCCACCTGGAGGACACCGGGGAGCTGTTTTTT CASSHLEDTGELFF TRBV4-1 . . TRBJ2-2
TGTGCCAGCAACAGACTAGCGGGAGGGCAAGAGACCCAGTACTTC CASNRLAGGQETQYF TRBV2 few TRBD2 TRBJ2-5
TGTGCCAGTAGTATTGCCCTAGCGGGGGCAGATACGCAGTATTTT CASSIALAGADTQYF TRBV19 . TRBD2 TRBJ2-3
TGCAGCGTTGTCTCATCAGGGTATGGCTACACCTTC CSVVSSGYGYTF TRBV29-1 . . TRBJ1-2
TGTGCCAGCAGCCAGGACAGGGCCCGCCGAGCTGAAGGCTACACCTTC CASSQDRARRAEGYTF TRBV7-9 once TRBD1 TRBJ1-2
TGTGCCAGTAGTTTAACCTCGATCAGGCCCCATGAGCAGTTCTTC CASSLTSIRPHEQFF TRBV19 . . TRBJ2-1
TGTGCCATCAGATACAGCGACAGGGGTGGCACTGAAGCTTTCTTT CAIRYSDRGGTEAFF TRBV10-3 . TRBD1 TRBJ1-1
TGTGCCAGCAGCAGAGAGTACGGGTATCGAGGCGATGAGCAGTTCTTC CASSREYGYRGDEQFF TRBV3-1/TRBV3-2 . . TRBJ2-1